The subject of this entry is one T cell receptor (beta chain). What antigen it recognizes has not been identified. Qualities for individual bases were not recorded, and no much larger clone is one base off. The axillary draining lymph nodes of breast cancer patients were the source of the lymph node samples. The record originates from a study of breast tumors, draining lymph nodes, adjacent tissues (dated by TCRdb to the mid-2010s). Background for the entire study: Breast cancer patients provided tumor, adjacent nontumor tissue and axillary lymph nodes, and the study compared the TCR beta repertoires across these three sources. The study was designed to assess the relationships and possible T-cell exchange between tumor, surrounding tissue and draining lymph node repertoires in human breast cancer.

The CDR3 runs 13 amino acids, cysteine and phenylalanine included. Only the CDR3 part of the read is kept: 39 bases, read in frame from the first base. Trimming removed 6 bases from V and 1 base from J, leaving 9 bases between the germline ends. CDR1 is given as SNHLY and CDR2 as FYNNEI, both from the germline V gene. Study-wide findings and limitations: The similarity between tumor and nontumor tissue repertoires was significantly greater in luminal-like breast cancer than in basal-like breast cancer. Tumor T-cell repertoires showed less diversity than lymph node repertoires and more diversity than nontumor tissue repertoires, and tumor T-cell repertoires showed preferential V and J gene usage. The data were considered consistent with the idea that most tumor T cells come from the lymph node and then expand in tumor tissue. The conclusion that tumor T cells originate in lymph nodes was framed as consistent with a hypothesis rather than directly demonstrated.

This sample was sequenced with an Illumina HiSeq 2000. Multiplex PCR amplification was used to build the TCR beta chain libraries. The amplified TCR beta chain products were analyzed by high-throughput sequencing. TCRdb's own reprocessing of the public reads used fastp at Q25 and MiXCR and kept productive beta chains. Rows are unified per CDR3 protein, each entry keeping the most common DNA and genes. This sample is represented by 180,000 or so distinct CDR3 sequences; 31% of them were singletons. Roughly 4% of the sample goes to the ten largest clones. Sequencing was done on a sample of axillary lymph node tissue. This receptor was taken from a female donor with breast cancer. Some clones in this sample may be carry-over from other donors' samples. Recombination linked TRBV2 to TRBJ1-1, and TRBD1 may be the D gene, going by 6 matching bases. The CDR3 in this case is CASRATGNTEAFF. The bases read TGTGCCAGCAGGGCGACAGGGAACACTGAAGCTTTCTTT.